Below, one TCR beta chain is given with its context. This clone's antigen is unknown. No much larger clone is present one base from it, and per-base qualities are unavailable. These data belong to a study of CD4 T cells in relation to SARS-CoV-2 and coronaviruses (dated by TCRdb to about 2021). For the study in its entirety: In the ViraFEST assay, PBMCs were cultured with antigen for approximately 9 days, after which TCR beta CDR3s were sequenced to identify clonal expansions specific to the antigen. An HIV-1 Nef peptide pool or a culture without peptide was used as the negative reference condition. Using patient-derived lymphoblastoid cell lines, the shared crossreactive spike epitopes were mapped to their HLA restriction. At the level of individual TCR clonotypes, the study evaluated whether memory CD4+ T cells crossreact between the spike proteins of SARS-CoV-2 and those of common cold coronaviruses. The Adaptive Biotechnologies TCR-sequencing kit was used to sequence samples from a few pre-COVID donors and the naive versus memory experiments, whereas other data were Illumina-based. Expansion assays from other donors in the study were sequenced with a different, Illumina-based TCR-beta assay. The paper's findings and limits, for the study overall: Significantly weaker SARS-CoV-2-driven expansion was shown by crossreactive clones than by monoreactive clones, consistent with antigenic imprinting. Crossreactivity analysis centred on spike protein, so crossreactivity against other viral proteins was not assessed. Roughly 65% of donors had memory CD4+ clonotypes that crossrecognized SARS-CoV-2 and at least one common cold coronavirus spike. The study was limited by small numbers of patients and tested TCRs. Because no donor provided both pre-pandemic and post-infection samples, tracing the source of pre-existing responses was limited.

The germline V gene sets CDR1 to MGHRA and CDR2 to YSYEKL. A distance of 1 base separates the germline ends of V and J, which lose 3 bases and 5 bases respectively. The CDR3 sequence holds 11 residues, the cysteine and phenylalanine included. Only the CDR3 DNA stays, 33 bases, in frame from base 1. CD4+ T cells from unexposed donors were collected before the COVID-19 pandemic (2011-2018). Following 10 days of culture, the EasySep CD4+ T cell isolation kit was used to isolate CD4+ T cells. Unexposed donor CD4+ T cells were tested for reactivity to SARS-CoV-2 S and N and four common cold coronavirus spike pools, as cell number allowed. Each well received about 1.9 million PBMCs, cultured in IMDM supplemented with about 5.4% human AB serum and around 10 IU/ml IL-2. Half of the culture medium was replaced with fresh IL-2-containing medium on days 3 and 7. Triplicate replicate wells were generally used for each peptide culture condition. Leukapheresis product for the unexposed donors was bought commercially. Ficoll-Paque PLUS gradient centrifugation was used to isolate PBMCs from leukapheresis product or whole blood. PBMCs were either cryopreserved at -140°C or used fresh in the expansion assay. The QIAamp Micro DNA Kit was used to extract genomic DNA from the CD4+ T cells.

Receptor amplification or capture employed the immunoSEQ multiplex PCR assay. The authors processed their data as follows. During preprocessing, nonproductive sequences were removed, as were CDR3s that did not start with C, did not end with F or W, or were shorter than 7 amino acids. The MANAFEST web app was used to call antigen-specific clonotypes on the basis of expansion compared with the reference and with other culture wells. A clone counted as positive if significantly expanded in 2 of 3 replicate wells versus the reference culture at FDR below 0.05. To be called positive, a clone also had to show significant expansion compared with every other tandem well and an odds ratio greater than 5. CDR3 homology was measured as pairwise Levenshtein distance, computed with the stringdist R package after trimming three terminal residues from each end. What TCRdb holds here is the immuneACCESS table cut down to in-frame rearrangements. Part of the clones is not present; checked against another copy, under half of the missing clones reflect an unresolved V gene, and the others are unexplained. Clone size and V and J calls were adopted from that table, with D and trimming inferred from the DNA. The sample includes tens of thousands of clones, with roughly 70% observed a single time. The ten largest clonotypes hold about an eighth of the sample.

This TCR derives from a human donor in good health. The sample comprised CD4+ T cells from PBMCs, cultured in vitro. The rearranged chain carries TRBV4-1 and TRBJ2-2, with the D gene not confidently named. The DNA sequence is given as TGCGCCAGCAGCCATACCGGGGAGCTGTTTTTT. It codes for CASSHTGELFF.